A selection of T cell receptor beta chains follows, all from one sample in a study of shared clonotypes between healthy human individuals. TCRdb keeps only in-frame clones here, not all; method: immunoSEQ multiplex PCR. The sample includes approximately 2.3 million clones, approximately 93% of them seen just once. The sample consisted of naive CD4+ T cells from PBMCs. Receptors originate from a man between 18 and 29 years old in good health. Some clones in this sample may be carry-over from other donors' samples. Both conserved end residues are part of each CDR3. A D gene is named only where the DNA matches it firmly. Expanded clones are given a class, and other clones once, few, many or no size at all.

J	D	size	V	DNA	CDR3
TRBJ2-3	NA	NA	TRBV7-7	TGTGCCAGCAGCTTAGCGGGTCGTGGTGGAGATACGCAGTATTTT	CASSLAGRGGDTQYF
TRBJ2-1	TRBD2	NA	TRBV18	TGTGCCAGCTCATCTAGCGGAATCTCCTACAATGAGCAGTTCTTC	CASSSSGISYNEQFF
TRBJ1-4	NA	NA	TRBV7-2	TGTGCCAGCAGCTTAGTCAGAACAGAAAAACTGTTTTTT	CASSLVRTEKLFF
TRBJ2-7	TRBD2	NA	TRBV5-1	TGCGCCAGCAGCTGGGTTAGCGGGTCTAACTCCTACGAGCAGTACTTC	CASSWVSGSNSYEQYF
TRBJ2-7	NA	few	TRBV29-1	TGCAGCGACAGTTGCGAGCAGTACTTC	CSDSCEQYF
TRBJ2-1	TRBD2	NA	TRBV5-6	TGTGCCAGCAGCTTACTAGCGGGAGGGGGTGAGCAGTTCTTC	CASSLLAGGGEQFF
TRBJ1-1	TRBD1	NA	TRBV19	TGTGCCAGTAAAAGGGGGACAGGGATAAACACTGAAGCTTTCTTT	CASKRGTGINTEAFF
TRBJ2-5	NA	NA	TRBV11-2	TGTGCCAGCAGCTTTGTTGGGGAGACCCAGTACTTC	CASSFVGETQYF
TRBJ1-1	TRBD1	NA	TRBV29-1	TGCAGCGTTGGACAGGGGGGGACTGAAGCTTTCTTT	CSVGQGGTEAFF
TRBJ2-5	NA	NA	TRBV4-1	TGCGCCAGCAGCCAAGACGGGGCTGGGCTTCCGGAGACCCAGTACTTC	CASSQDGAGLPETQYF
TRBJ1-5	NA	NA	TRBV6-5	TGTGCCAGCAGTTACTCGCGACAGACGAGCAATCAGCCCCAGCATTTT	CASSYSRQTSNQPQHF
TRBJ2-5	TRBD2	NA	TRBV5-1	TGCGCCAGCAGCTTAACCGGGACGCGGGAGGTGGAGACCCAGTACTTC	CASSLTGTREVETQYF
TRBJ1-5	TRBD1	NA	TRBV10-3	TGTGCCATCAGGGGACAGACCAATCAGCCCCAGCATTTT	CAIRGQTNQPQHF
TRBJ1-1	NA	NA	TRBV28	TGTGCCAGCACCAAAAGGGGAGGGAACACTGAAGCTTTCTTT	CASTKRGGNTEAFF
TRBJ1-4	TRBD1	few	TRBV5-1	TGCGCCAGCAGCCAAGACAGGGGAAAACTGTTTTTT	CASSQDRGKLFF
TRBJ2-5	NA	NA	TRBV18	TGTGCCAGCTCACAGCGGATTCTTCAAGAGACCCAGTACTTC	CASSQRILQETQYF
TRBJ2-1	NA	NA	TRBV11-2	TGTGCCAGCAGCTTAGGTGGTGATGAGCAGTTCTTC	CASSLGGDEQFF
TRBJ1-5	NA	NA	TRBV10-3	TGTGCCATCAGTGAGTCGACTGGGGATCAGCCCCAGCATTTT	CAISESTGDQPQHF
TRBJ2-3	NA	NA	TRBV5-1	TGCGCCAGCAGAGAGCCCCGGGCTTCTAGCACAGATACGCAGTATTTT	CASREPRASSTDTQYF
TRBJ2-3	NA	NA	TRBV6-5	TGTGCCAGCAGTTACGAGGGGGCGGGAGGAACAGATACGCAGTATTTT	CASSYEGAGGTDTQYF
TRBJ2-1	NA	NA	TRBV4-3	TGCGCCAGCAGCCAAGAGGCGGGACCCTACAATGAGCAGTTCTTC	CASSQEAGPYNEQFF
TRBJ2-5	TRBD2	NA	TRBV29-1	TGCAGCGTTGAACCCGGGAGGCGAGAGACCCAGTACTTC	CSVEPGRRETQYF